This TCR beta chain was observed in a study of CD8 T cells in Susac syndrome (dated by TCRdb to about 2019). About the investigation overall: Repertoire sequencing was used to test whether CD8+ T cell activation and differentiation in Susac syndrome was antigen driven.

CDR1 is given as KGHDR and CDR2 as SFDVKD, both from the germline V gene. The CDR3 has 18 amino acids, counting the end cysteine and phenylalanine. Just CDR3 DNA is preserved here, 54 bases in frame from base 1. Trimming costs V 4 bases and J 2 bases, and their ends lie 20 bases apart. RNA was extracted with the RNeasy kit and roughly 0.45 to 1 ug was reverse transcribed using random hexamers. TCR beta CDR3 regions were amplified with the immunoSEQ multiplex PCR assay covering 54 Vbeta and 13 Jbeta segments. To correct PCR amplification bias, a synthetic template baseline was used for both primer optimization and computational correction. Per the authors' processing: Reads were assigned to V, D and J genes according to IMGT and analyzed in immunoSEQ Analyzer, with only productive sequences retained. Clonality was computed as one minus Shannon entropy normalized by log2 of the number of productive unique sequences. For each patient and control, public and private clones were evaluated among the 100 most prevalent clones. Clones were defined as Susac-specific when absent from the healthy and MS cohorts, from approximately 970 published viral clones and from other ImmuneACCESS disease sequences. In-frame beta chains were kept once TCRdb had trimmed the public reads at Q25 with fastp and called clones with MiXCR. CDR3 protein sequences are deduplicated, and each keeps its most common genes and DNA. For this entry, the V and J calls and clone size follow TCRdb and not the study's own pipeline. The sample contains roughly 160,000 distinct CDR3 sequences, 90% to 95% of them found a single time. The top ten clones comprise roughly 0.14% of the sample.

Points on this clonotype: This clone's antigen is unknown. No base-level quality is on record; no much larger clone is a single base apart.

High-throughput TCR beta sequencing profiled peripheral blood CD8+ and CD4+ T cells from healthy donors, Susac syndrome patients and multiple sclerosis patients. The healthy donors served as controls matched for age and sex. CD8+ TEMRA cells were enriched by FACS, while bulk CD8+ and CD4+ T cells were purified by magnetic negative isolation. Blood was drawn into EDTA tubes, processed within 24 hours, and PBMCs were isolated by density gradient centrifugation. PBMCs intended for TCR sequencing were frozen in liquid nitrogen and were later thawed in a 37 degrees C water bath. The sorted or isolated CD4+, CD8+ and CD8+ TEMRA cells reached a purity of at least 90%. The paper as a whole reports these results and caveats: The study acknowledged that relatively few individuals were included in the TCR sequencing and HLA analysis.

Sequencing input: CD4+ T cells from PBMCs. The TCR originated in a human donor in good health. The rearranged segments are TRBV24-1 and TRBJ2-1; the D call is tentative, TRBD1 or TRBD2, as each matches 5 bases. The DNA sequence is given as TGTGCCACCAGTGAAACTCCCGGGACCACAAAAGCCTACAATGAGCAGTTCTTC. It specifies CATSETPGTTKAYNEQFF.